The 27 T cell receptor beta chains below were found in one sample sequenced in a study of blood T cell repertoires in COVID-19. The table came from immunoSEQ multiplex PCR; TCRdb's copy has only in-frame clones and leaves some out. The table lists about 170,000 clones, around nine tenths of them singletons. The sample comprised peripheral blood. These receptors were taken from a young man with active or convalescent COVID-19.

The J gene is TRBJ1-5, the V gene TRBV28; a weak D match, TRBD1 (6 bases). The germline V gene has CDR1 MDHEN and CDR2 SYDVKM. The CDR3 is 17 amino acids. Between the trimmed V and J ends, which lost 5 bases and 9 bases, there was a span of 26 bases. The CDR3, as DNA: TGTGCCAGCAGTATACAGGGAGAGACCACCACTGAGGGGCCCCAGCATTTT. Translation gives CASSIQGETTTEGPQHF.

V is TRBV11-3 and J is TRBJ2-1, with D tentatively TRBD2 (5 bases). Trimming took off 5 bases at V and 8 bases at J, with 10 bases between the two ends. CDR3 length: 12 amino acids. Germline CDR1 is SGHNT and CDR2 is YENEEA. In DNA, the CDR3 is TGTGCCAGCAGCGGAGTGGGAGATGAGCAGTTCTTC. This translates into CASSGVGDEQFF.

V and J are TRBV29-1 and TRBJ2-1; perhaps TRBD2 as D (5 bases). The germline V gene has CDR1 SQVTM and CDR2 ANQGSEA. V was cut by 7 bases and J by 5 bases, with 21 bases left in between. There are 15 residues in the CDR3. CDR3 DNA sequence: TGCAGCGCCCGGTGGGAGACGTACGGGCACAATGAGCAGTTCTTC. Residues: CSARWETYGHNEQFF.

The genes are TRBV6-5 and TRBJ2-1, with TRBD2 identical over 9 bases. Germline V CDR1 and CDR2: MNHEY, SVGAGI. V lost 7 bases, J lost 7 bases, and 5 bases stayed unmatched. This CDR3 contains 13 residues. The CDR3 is CASTLAGINEQFF. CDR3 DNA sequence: TGTGCCAGCACCCTAGCGGGGATTAATGAGCAGTTCTTC.

The chain's CDR3 is CASSPQGAATNEKLFF. The CDR3 DNA sequence: TGTGCCAGCTCACCACAGGGGGCTGCAACTAATGAAAAACTGTTTTTT. The rearrangement uses TRBV18 and TRBJ1-4; 7 bases are a match to TRBD1. Germline V gene data show CDR1 as KGHSH and CDR2 as LQKENI. With 1 base clipped from V and 0 bases from J, the junction kept 2 bases outside the gene matches. This CDR3 contains 16 residues.

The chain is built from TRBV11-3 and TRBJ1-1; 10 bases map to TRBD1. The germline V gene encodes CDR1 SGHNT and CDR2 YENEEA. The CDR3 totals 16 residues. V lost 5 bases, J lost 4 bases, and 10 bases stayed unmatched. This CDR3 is CASSPRTGGVVTEAFF. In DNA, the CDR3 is TGTGCCAGCAGCCCCCGGACAGGGGGGGTGGTCACTGAAGCTTTCTTT.

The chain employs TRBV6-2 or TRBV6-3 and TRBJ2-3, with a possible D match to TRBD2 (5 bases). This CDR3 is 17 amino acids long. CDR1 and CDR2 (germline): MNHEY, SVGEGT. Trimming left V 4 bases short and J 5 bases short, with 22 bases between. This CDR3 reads CASSSPRGVGGLDTQYF. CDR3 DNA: TGTGCCAGCAGTTCCCCCCGGGGAGTCGGCGGTTTAGATACGCAGTATTTT.

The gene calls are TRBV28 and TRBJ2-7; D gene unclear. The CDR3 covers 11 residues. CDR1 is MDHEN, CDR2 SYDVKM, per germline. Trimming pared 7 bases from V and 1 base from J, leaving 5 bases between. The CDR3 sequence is CASKASYEQYF. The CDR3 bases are TGTGCCAGCAAAGCGTCCTACGAGCAGTACTTC.

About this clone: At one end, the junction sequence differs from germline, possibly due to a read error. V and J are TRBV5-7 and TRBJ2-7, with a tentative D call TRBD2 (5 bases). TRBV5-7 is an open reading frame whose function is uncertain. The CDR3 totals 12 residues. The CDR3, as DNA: TGTGCCAGCACTACCGATGGGGTCAGCGGACGCTTC. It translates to CASTTDGVSGRF.

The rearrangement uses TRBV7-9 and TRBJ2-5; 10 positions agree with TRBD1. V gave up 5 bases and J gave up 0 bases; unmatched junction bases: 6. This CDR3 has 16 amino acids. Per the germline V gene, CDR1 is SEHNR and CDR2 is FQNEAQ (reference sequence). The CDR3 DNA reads TGTGCCAGCAGCAACGTGGGACAGGGGTACCAAGAGACCCAGTACTTC. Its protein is CASSNVGQGYQETQYF.

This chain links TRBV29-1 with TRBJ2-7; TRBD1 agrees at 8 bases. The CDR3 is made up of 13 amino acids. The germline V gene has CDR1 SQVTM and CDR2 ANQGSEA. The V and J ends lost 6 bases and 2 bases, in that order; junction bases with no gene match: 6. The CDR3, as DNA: TGCAGCGTCCGGGACAGGTTGACCTACGAGCAGTACTTC. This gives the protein CSVRDRLTYEQYF.

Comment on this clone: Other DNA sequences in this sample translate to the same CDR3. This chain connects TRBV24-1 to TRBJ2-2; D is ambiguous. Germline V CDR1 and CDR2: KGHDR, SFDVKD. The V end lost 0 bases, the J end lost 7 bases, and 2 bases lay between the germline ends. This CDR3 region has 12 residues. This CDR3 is CATSDLYGELFF. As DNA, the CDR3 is TGTGCCACCAGTGATTTGTACGGGGAGCTGTTTTTT.

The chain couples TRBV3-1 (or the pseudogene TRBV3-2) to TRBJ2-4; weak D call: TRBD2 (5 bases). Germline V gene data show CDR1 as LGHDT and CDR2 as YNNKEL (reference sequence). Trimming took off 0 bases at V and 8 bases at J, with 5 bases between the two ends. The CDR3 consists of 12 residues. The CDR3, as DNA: TGTGCCAGCAGCCAAGAGCGGGACATTCAGTACTTC. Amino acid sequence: CASSQERDIQYF.

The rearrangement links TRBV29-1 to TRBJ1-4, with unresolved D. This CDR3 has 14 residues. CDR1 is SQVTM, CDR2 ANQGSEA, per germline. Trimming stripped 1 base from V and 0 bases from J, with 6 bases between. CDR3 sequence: CSVEGASTNEKLFF. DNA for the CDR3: TGCAGCGTTGAAGGGGCCTCAACTAATGAAAAACTGTTTTTT.

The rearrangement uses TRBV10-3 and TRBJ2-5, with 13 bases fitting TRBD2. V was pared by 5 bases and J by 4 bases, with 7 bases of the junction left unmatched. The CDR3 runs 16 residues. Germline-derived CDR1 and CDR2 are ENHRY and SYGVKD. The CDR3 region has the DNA TGTGCCATCAGTAGGACTAGCGGGGGCGGGCGAGAGACCCAGTACTTC. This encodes CAISRTSGGGRETQYF.

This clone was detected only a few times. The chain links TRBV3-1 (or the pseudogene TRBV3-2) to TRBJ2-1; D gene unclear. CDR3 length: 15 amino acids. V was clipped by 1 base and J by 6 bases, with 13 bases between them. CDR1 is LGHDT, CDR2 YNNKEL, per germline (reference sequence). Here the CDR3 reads CASSQAFGSGNEQFF. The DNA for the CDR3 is TGTGCCAGCAGCCAAGCTTTTGGCTCGGGCAATGAGCAGTTCTTC.

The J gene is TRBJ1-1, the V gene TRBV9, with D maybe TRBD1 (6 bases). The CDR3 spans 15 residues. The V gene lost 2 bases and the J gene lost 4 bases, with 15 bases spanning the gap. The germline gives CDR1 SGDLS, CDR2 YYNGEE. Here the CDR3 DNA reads TGTGCCAGCAGCGTCCGGGACACGAGGGGCACTGAAGCTTTCTTT. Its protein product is CASSVRDTRGTEAFF.

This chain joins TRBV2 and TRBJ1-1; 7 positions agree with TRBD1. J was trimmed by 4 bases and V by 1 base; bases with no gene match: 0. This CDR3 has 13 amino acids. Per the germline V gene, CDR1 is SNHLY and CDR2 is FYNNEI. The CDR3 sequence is CASSEEGATEAFF. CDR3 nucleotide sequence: TGTGCCAGCAGTGAAGAGGGGGCCACTGAAGCTTTCTTT.

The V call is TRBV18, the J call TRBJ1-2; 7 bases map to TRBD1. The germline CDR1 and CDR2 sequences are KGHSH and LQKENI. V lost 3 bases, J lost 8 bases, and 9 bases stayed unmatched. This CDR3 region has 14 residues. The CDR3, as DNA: TGTGCCAGCTCACCCTATACGACAGGGAACGGCTACACCTTC. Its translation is CASSPYTTGNGYTF.

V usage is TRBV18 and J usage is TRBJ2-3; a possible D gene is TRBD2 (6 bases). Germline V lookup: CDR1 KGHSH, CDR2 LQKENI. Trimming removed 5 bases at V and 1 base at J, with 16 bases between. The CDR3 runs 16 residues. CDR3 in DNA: TGTGCCAGCTCAGAGCGACTAGGAGGCGGCACAGATACGCAGTATTTT. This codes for CASSERLGGGTDTQYF. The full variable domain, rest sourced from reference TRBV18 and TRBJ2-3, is NAGVMQNPRHLVRRRGQEARLRCSPMKGHSHVYWYRQLPEEGLKFMVYLQKENIIDESGMPKERFSAEFPKEGPSILRIQQVVRGDSAAYFCASSERLGGGTDTQYFGPGTRLTVL.

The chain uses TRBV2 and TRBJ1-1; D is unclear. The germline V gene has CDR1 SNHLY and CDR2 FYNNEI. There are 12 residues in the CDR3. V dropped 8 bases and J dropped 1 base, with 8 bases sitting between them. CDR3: CASGGGNTEAFF. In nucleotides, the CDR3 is TGTGCCAGCGGCGGTGGGAACACTGAAGCTTTCTTT.

The CDR3 coding sequence is TGTGCCAGCAGTCCTATGTTAGGGGACACTGAAGCTTTCTTT. Translated, it gives CASSPMLGDTEAFF. The chain has TRBV6-5 and TRBJ1-1; tentatively, D is TRBD1 (5 bases). V was trimmed by 5 bases and J by 3 bases, leaving 13 bases between them. Germline V lookup: CDR1 MNHEY, CDR2 SVGAGI. CDR3 length: 14 residues.

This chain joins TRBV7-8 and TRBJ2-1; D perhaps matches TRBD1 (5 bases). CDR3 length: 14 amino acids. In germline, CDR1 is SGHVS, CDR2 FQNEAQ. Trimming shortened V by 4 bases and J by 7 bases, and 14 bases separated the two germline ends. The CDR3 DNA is TGTGCCAGCAGCTCCCGTGGGGCGGATAATGAGCAGTTCTTC. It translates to CASSSRGADNEQFF.

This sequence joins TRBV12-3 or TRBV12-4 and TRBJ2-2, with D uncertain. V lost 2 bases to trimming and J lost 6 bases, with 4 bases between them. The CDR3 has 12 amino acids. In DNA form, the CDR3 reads TGTGCCAGCAGTTTAACAGCCGGGGAGCTGTTTTTT. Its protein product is CASSLTAGELFF.

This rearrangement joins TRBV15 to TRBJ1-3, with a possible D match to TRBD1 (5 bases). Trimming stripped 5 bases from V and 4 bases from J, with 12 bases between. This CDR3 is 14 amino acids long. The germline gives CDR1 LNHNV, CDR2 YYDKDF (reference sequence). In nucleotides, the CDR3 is TGTGCCACCAGCGGGGGGGGTGAGGGAAACACCATATATTTT. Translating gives CATSGGGEGNTIYF. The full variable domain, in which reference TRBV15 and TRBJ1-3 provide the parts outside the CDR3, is DAMVIQNPRYQVTQFGKPVTLSCSQTLNHNVMYWYQQKSSQAPKLLFHYYDKDFNNEADTPDNFQSRRPNTSFCFLDIRSPGLGDTAMYLCATSGGGEGNTIYFGEGSWLTVV.

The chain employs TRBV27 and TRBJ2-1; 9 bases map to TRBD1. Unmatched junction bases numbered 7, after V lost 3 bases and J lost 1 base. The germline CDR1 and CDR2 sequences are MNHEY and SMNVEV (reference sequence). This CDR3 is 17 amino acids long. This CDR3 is CASSFPRDRVSYNEQFF. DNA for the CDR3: TGTGCCAGCAGTTTCCCTAGGGACAGGGTGTCCTACAATGAGCAGTTCTTC.

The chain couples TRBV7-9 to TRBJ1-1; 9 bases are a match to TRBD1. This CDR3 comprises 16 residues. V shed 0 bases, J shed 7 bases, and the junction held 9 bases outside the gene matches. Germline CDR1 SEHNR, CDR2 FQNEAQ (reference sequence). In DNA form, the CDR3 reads TGTGCCAGCAGCTTAGCACCTGGTGGACAGGGGTTTGAAGCTTTCTTT. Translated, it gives CASSLAPGGQGFEAFF. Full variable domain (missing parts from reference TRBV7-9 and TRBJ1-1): DTGVSQNPRHKITKRGQNVTFRCDPISEHNRLYWYRQTLGQGPEFLTYFQNEAQLEKSRLLSDRFSAERPKGSFSTLEIQRTEQGDSAMYLCASSLAPGGQGFEAFFGQGTRLTVV.